These 18 T cell receptor beta chains share one sample of origin, sequenced in a study of shared clonotypes between healthy human individuals. The assay was immunoSEQ multiplex PCR, and TCRdb's table has in-frame clones only and misses some. The repertoire holds 950,000 to 1,200,000 clones, approximately 80% seen once, with 0.89% in the top ten. Sequences were obtained from memory CD4+ T cells from PBMCs. Subset in this sample: CD45RA-negative fraction. The receptor set was obtained from a man aged 18 to 30 in good health. Some clones in this sample may be carry-over from other donors' samples.

The rearrangement uses TRBV19 and TRBJ2-2; a possible D gene is TRBD1 (5 bases). Trimming took 3 bases from V and 4 from J, leaving 9 bases between them. Germline V gives CDR1 LNHDA, CDR2 SQIVND (reference sequence). The CDR3 runs to 14 residues. The CDR3 is CASSIRQGTGELFF. CDR3 coding DNA: TGTGCCAGTAGTATTCGGCAGGGCACCGGGGAGCTGTTTTTT.

This rearrangement joins TRBV7-7 to TRBJ2-1; D call uncertain. CDR1 SSHAT and CDR2 FNYEAQ come from the germline V gene (reference sequence). The CDR3 sequence is 13 residues long. Trimming took off 1 base at V and 7 bases at J, with 8 bases between the two ends. The CDR3: CASSLGWANEQFF. DNA of the CDR3: TGTGCCAGCAGCTTAGGGTGGGCAAATGAGCAGTTCTTC. Combining the CDR3 with reference TRBV7-7 and TRBJ2-1 gives the whole variable domain GAGVSQSPRYKVTKRGQDVTLRCDPISSHATLYWYQQALGQGPEFLTYFNYEAQPDKSGLPSDRFSAERPEGSISTLTIQRTEQRDSAMYRCASSLGWANEQFFGPGTRLTVL.

This rearrangement joins TRBV11-2 to TRBJ2-3; 9 bases align to TRBD2. J was trimmed by 6 bases and V by 5 bases; bases with no gene match: 9. Germline CDR1 is SGHAT and CDR2 is FQNNGV. CDR3 length: 15 amino acids. The CDR3 region is CASSRIAGAADTQYF. In DNA form, the CDR3 reads TGTGCCAGCAGCCGAATAGCGGGAGCGGCGGATACGCAGTATTTT.

The gene calls are TRBV18 and TRBJ1-1; D gene unclear. CDR3 length: 13 amino acids. In germline, CDR1 is KGHSH, CDR2 LQKENI. Trimming removed 0 bases from V and 7 bases from J, with 9 bases in between. The CDR3 coding sequence is TGTGCCAGCTCACCACCCTCCCGGAATGAAGCTTTCTTT. It yields the protein CASSPPSRNEAFF.

This clone showed up just once. The V gene is TRBV5-1, the J gene TRBJ2-7; TRBD2 aligns across 10 bases. This CDR3 is 16 amino acids long. Per the germline V gene, CDR1 is SGHRS and CDR2 is YFSETQ. Trimming took 3 bases from V and 0 from J; bases not matched to a gene: 6. CDR3 DNA: TGCGCCAGCAGCTCCTATAGCGGGAGGCCCTCCTACGAGCAGTACTTC. Protein sequence: CASSSYSGRPSYEQYF.

The V call is TRBV28, the J call TRBJ2-7; 7 bases match TRBD1. Per the germline V gene, CDR1 is MDHEN and CDR2 is SYDVKM. The CDR3 has 15 residues. V lost 3 bases to trimming and J lost 5 bases; unmatched junction nucleotides: 10. CDR3 in DNA: TGTGCCAGCAGTTTTACCGCCCGGCAGGGGGACGAGCAGTACTTC. Protein sequence: CASSFTARQGDEQYF. The full variable domain, its missing parts supplied by reference TRBV28 and TRBJ2-7, is DVKVTQSSRYLVKRTGEKVFLECVQDMDHENMFWYRQDPGLGLRLIYFSYDVKMKEKGDIPEGYSVSREKKERFSLILESASTNQTSMYLCASSFTARQGDEQYFGPGTRLTVT.

This chain links TRBV28 with TRBJ1-5; perhaps TRBD1 as D (6 bases). CDR1 is MDHEN, CDR2 SYDVKM, per germline. The germline V and J ends were trimmed by 3 bases and 1 base, with 19 bases remaining between them. This CDR3 comprises 18 residues. This CDR3 is CASSFWTRRQVSNQPQHF. The CDR3 DNA follows: TGTGCCAGCAGTTTTTGGACGCGCCGACAGGTGAGCAATCAGCCCCAGCATTTT.

V usage is TRBV11-2 and J usage is TRBJ1-2, with a weak D call TRBD1 (5 bases). Germline loops: CDR1 SGHAT, CDR2 FQNNGV. V gave up 6 bases and J gave up 1 base, with 12 bases separating them. CDR3 length: 14 amino acids. CDR3 nucleotide sequence: TGTGCCAGCAGTTCTACAGGCCTTAACTATGGCTACACCTTC. Translating it yields CASSSTGLNYGYTF.

This chain connects TRBV7-9 to TRBJ1-1; 11 bases align to TRBD1. Germline V lookup: CDR1 SEHNR, CDR2 FQNEAQ (reference sequence). The CDR3 sequence is 14 residues long. After removal of 5 bases from V and 8 bases from J, the junction contained 7 bases not matched to a gene. CDR3 sequence (DNA): TGTGCCAGCAGCCGGACAGGGGGCAAAGACGAAGCTTTCTTT. This codes for CASSRTGGKDEAFF. Full variable domain (rest looked up from reference TRBV7-9 and TRBJ1-1): DTGVSQNPRHKITKRGQNVTFRCDPISEHNRLYWYRQTLGQGPEFLTYFQNEAQLEKSRLLSDRFSAERPKGSFSTLEIQRTEQGDSAMYLCASSRTGGKDEAFFGQGTRLTVV.

V usage is TRBV4-2 and J usage is TRBJ2-3, with 7 bases lining up with TRBD1. CDR1 and CDR2 (germline): LGHNA, YNFKEQ. With V trimmed by 0 bases and J by 4 bases, 1 base remained unmatched. This CDR3 has 14 amino acids. The CDR3 sequence: CASSQDQGADTQYF. CDR3 nucleotides: TGTGCCAGCAGCCAAGACCAGGGGGCAGATACGCAGTATTTT.

V and J are TRBV5-1 and TRBJ2-7, with 8 bases lining up with TRBD1. V was clipped by 4 bases and J by 0 bases; unmatched bases: 3. There are 14 residues in the CDR3. CDR1 SGHRS and CDR2 YFSETQ come from the germline V gene. Written as DNA, the CDR3 is TGCGCCAGCAGCGCGACAGGGGCCTCCTACGAGCAGTACTTC. Translated, it gives CASSATGASYEQYF.

The chain has TRBV29-1 and TRBJ1-2; D is possibly TRBD1 (5 bases). This CDR3 region has 13 residues. The germline V gene encodes CDR1 SQVTM and CDR2 ANQGSEA. CDR3 nucleotide sequence: TGCAGTGCCCTCGAGAGGGGCTCCTATGGCTACACCTTC. Translated, it gives CSALERGSYGYTF.

The gene calls are TRBV15 and TRBJ2-7, with 8 bases aligning to TRBD2. Germline V gene data show CDR1 as LNHNV and CDR2 as YYDKDF (reference sequence). With 0 bases clipped from V and 8 bases from J, the junction kept 0 bases outside the gene matches. The CDR3 contains 12 residues. CDR3 sequence: CATSRDSGKQYF. The CDR3 coding sequence is TGTGCCACCAGCAGAGATAGCGGGAAGCAGTACTTC.

The V gene is TRBV29-1, the J gene TRBJ2-2; TRBD1 agrees at 10 bases. CDR3 length: 13 residues. CDR1 and CDR2 (germline): SQVTM, ANQGSEA. The junction had 3 bases not matched to a gene; V was cut back by 7 bases and J by 4 bases. CDR3 bases: TGCAGCGCCGGGACAGGGGCCACCGGGGAGCTGTTTTTT. This encodes CSAGTGATGELFF.

The rearrangement uses TRBV29-1 and TRBJ2-3; no reliable D call. The germline V gene encodes CDR1 SQVTM and CDR2 ANQGSEA. V lost 2 bases and J 4 bases, leaving 10 bases between the germline ends. This CDR3 comprises 13 residues. CDR3 in amino acids: CSVEMGIADTQYF. The CDR3 DNA reads as TGCAGCGTTGAAATGGGCATTGCAGATACGCAGTATTTT.

In its sample, this clone was seen a few times. The chain carries TRBV5-1 and TRBJ1-3; D unclear. Germline V gene data show CDR1 as SGHRS and CDR2 as YFSETQ. The germline V and J ends were trimmed by 4 bases and 8 bases, with 13 bases remaining between them. This CDR3 region has 13 residues. The CDR3 protein is CASSRFQWDTIYF. The CDR3 region has the DNA TGCGCCAGCAGCCGTTTCCAGTGGGACACCATATATTTT.

This clone was recorded once. This sequence joins TRBV7-9 and TRBJ2-1; D is tentatively TRBD1 or TRBD2 (5 bases each). Germline lookup yields CDR1 SEHNR and CDR2 FQNEAQ (reference sequence). This CDR3 contains 16 residues. With 5 bases removed from V and 9 bases from J, the gap between germline ends came to 23 bases. The CDR3 spells CASSRPTLGESAEQFF. For the CDR3, the DNA is TGTGCCAGCAGCCGCCCGACTTTGGGGGAGAGTGCTGAGCAGTTCTTC.

Concerning this clone: Other DNA sequences in the sample encode the same CDR3. This chain links TRBV30 with TRBJ1-1; 10 nucleotides agree with TRBD1. Unmatched junction bases numbered 15, after V lost 3 bases and J lost 5 bases. The CDR3 runs to 17 residues. CDR1 and CDR2 from the germline V gene are GTSNPN and SVGIG (reference sequence). CDR3 in amino acids: CAWRGDRGPGLGTEAFF. Written as DNA, the CDR3 is TGTGCCTGGAGGGGGGACAGGGGCCCCGGCCTCGGGACTGAAGCTTTCTTT.